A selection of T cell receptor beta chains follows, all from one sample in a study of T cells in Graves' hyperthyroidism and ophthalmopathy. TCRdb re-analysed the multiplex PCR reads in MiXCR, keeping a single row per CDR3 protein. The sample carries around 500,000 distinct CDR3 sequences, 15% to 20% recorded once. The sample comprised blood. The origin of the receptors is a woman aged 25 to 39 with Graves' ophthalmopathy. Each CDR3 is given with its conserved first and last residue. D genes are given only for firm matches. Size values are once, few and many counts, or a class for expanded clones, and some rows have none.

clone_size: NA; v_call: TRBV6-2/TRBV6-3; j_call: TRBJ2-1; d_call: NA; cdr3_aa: CASTRPGNEQFF; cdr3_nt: TGTGCCAGCACTCGACCAGGGAATGAGCAGTTCTTC
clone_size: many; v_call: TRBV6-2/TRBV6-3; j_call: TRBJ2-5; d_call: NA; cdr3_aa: CASTKRDWETQYF; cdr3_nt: TGTGCCAGCACCAAGAGGGATTGGGAGACCCAGTACTTC
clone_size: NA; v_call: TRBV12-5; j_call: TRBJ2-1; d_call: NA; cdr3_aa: CASAGVGGEQFF; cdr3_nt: TGTGCTAGTGCTGGGGTGGGTGGTGAGCAGTTCTTC
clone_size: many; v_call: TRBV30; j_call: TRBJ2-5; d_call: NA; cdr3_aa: CAWSPTLQETQYF; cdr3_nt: TGTGCCTGGAGTCCAACTCTCCAAGAGACCCAGTACTTC
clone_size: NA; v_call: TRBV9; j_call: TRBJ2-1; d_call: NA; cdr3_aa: CASSVAGPAINEQFF; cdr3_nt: TGTGCCAGCAGCGTAGCGGGGCCGGCCATCAATGAGCAGTTCTTC
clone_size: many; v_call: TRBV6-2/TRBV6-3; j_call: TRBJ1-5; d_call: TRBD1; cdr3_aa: CASSYTGQVSNQPQHF; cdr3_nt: TGTGCCAGCAGTTACACTGGACAGGTCTCAAATCAGCCCCAGCATTTT
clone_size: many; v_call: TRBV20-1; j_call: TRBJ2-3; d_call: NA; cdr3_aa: CSARGGSGHTDTQYF; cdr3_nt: TGCAGTGCTAGAGGCGGTAGCGGACACACAGATACGCAGTATTTT
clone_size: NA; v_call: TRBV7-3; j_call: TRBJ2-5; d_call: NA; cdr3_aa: CASSANGLPGETQYF; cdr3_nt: TGTGCCAGCAGCGCCAATGGACTCCCCGGCGAGACCCAGTACTTC
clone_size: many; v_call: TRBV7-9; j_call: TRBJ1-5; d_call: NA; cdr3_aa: CASSLGGSQPQHF; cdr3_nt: TGTGCCAGCAGCTTAGGGGGCTCCCAGCCCCAGCATTTT
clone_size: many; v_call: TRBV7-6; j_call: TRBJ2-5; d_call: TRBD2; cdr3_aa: CASRRGGDQETQYF; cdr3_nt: TGTGCCAGCAGACGCGGGGGGGATCAAGAGACCCAGTACTTC
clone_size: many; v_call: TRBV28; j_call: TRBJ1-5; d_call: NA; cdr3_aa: CASSFSGGRLQPQHF; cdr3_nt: TGTGCCAGCAGTTTTTCCGGGGGGCGCCTTCAGCCCCAGCATTTT
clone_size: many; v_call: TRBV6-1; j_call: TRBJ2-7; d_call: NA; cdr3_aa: CASGRGRGNNVPYEQYF; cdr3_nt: TGTGCCAGCGGGAGAGGGAGAGGTAATAATGTACCCTACGAGCAGTACTTC
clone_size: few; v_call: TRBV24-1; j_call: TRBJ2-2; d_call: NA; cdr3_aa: CATRGVPGELFF; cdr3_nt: TGTGCCACCCGCGGTGTCCCCGGGGAGCTGTTTTTT
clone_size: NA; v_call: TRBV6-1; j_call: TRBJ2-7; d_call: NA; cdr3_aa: CASLGDEQYF; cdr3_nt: TGTGCCAGCTTGGGCGACGAGCAGTACTTC
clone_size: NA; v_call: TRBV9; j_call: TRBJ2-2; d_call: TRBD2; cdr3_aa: CASTGASGRLVPGELFF; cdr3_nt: TGTGCCAGCACCGGTGCTAGCGGGAGATTGGTCCCCGGGGAGCTGTTTTTT
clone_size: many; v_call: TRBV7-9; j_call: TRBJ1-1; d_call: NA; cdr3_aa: CASSLDGTYTEAFF; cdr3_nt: TGTGCCAGCAGCTTAGACGGGACCTACACTGAAGCTTTCTTT
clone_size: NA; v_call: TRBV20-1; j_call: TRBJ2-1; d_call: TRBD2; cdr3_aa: CSALAGRSYNEQFF; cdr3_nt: TGCAGTGCTTTAGCGGGAAGAAGCTACAATGAGCAGTTCTTC
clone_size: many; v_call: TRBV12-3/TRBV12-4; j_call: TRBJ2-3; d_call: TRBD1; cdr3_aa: CASSPERTGTDTQYF; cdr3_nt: TGTGCCAGCAGTCCGGAAAGGACAGGAACAGATACGCAGTATTTT
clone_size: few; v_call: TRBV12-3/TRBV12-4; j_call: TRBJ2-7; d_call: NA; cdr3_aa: CASKSGPTYEQYF; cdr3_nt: TGTGCCAGCAAAAGCGGGCCGACCTACGAGCAGTACTTC
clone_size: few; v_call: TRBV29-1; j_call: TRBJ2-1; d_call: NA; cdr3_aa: CSVLRDNEQFF; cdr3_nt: TGCAGCGTTCTACGGGATAATGAGCAGTTCTTC
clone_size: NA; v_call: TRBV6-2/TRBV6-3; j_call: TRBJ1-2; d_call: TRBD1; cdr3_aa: CASSSTPGTGNYGYTF; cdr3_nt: TGTGCCAGCAGTTCTACGCCGGGGACAGGGAACTATGGCTACACCTTC
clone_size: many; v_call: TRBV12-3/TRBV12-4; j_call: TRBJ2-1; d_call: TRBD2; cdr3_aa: CASSLLPGLAGEEQFF; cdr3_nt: TGTGCCAGCAGTTTGCTCCCGGGACTAGCGGGAGAGGAGCAGTTCTTC
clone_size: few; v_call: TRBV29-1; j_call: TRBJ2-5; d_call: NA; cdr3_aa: CSARNNGWKTQYF; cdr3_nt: TGCAGCGCCCGCAATAATGGGTGGAAGACCCAGTACTTC